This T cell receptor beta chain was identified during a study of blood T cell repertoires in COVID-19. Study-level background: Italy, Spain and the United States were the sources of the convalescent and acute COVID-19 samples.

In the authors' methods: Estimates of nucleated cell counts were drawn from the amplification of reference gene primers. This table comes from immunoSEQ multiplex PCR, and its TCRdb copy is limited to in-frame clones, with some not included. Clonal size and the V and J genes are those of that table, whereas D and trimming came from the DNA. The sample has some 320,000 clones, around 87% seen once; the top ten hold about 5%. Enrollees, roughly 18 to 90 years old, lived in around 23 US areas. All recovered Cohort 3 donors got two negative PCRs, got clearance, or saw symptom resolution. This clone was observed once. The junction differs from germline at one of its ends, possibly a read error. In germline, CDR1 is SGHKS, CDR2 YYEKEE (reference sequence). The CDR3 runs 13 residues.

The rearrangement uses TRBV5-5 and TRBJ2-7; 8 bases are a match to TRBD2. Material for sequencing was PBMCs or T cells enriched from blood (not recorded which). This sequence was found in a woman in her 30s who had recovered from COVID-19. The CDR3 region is CASSPPAGGPSDF. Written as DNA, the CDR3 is TGTGCCAGCAGCCCCCCCGCGGGGGGCCCCTCCGACTTC.